These T cell receptor beta chains were read from a single sample in a study of identical twins. TCRdb fed the 5' RACE reads into MiXCR, producing one record per CDR3 protein. The repertoire has 600,000 to 700,000 distinct CDR3 sequences, around 21% of them found once; the top ten carry over 4%. Another study also made use of these data, one on T cells expressing NK-cell markers.

Material: PBMCs. Receptor source: a woman between 18 and 29 years old in good health. The CDR3 runs from the conserved cysteine through the conserved F or W. D genes are given only for firm matches. Size values are once, few and many counts, or a class for expanded clones, and some rows have none.

J gene,D gene,CDR3 length,V gene,clone size,CDR3 protein,CDR3 DNA
TRBJ2-3,TRBD2,15,TRBV20-1,few,CSALILAGNTDTQYF,TGCAGTGCTTTAATCCTAGCGGGAAACACAGATACGCAGTATTTT
TRBJ1-1,.,14,TRBV7-2,few,CASSFTWSYTEAFF,TGTGCCAGCAGCTTCACTTGGTCATACACTGAAGCTTTCTTT
TRBJ2-3,TRBD2,16,TRBV5-6,many,CASSYGLAGSTDTQYF,TGTGCCAGCAGCTACGGACTAGCGGGTAGCACAGATACGCAGTATTTT
TRBJ1-5,TRBD1,17,TRBV12-3/TRBV12-4,few,CASSLGTGGMADQPQHF,TGTGCCAGCAGTCTAGGGACAGGGGGCATGGCAGATCAGCCCCAGCATTTT
TRBJ2-5,.,18,TRBV24-1,few,CATSDLTMDIQTGETQYF,TGTGCCACCAGTGATTTAACCATGGACATCCAAACGGGGGAGACCCAGTACTTC
TRBJ2-1,.,12,TRBV29-1,.,CSGRRLTNEQFF,TGCAGCGGCAGAAGACTTACCAATGAGCAGTTCTTC
TRBJ2-3,TRBD2,16,TRBV6-1,.,CASSRGTSGEWSTQYF,TGTGCCAGCAGCCGAGGGACTAGCGGGGAGTGGAGTACGCAGTATTTT
TRBJ2-5,.,17,TRBV5-4,few,CASSGTGAPWSGETQYF,TGTGCCAGCAGCGGCACAGGTGCCCCCTGGTCGGGAGAGACCCAGTACTTC
TRBJ2-3,.,15,TRBV10-3,many,CAISESTRLTDTQYF,TGTGCCATCAGTGAGTCGACTAGACTCACAGATACGCAGTATTTT
TRBJ2-5,TRBD1,14,TRBV20-1,few,CSATRQGSSETQYF,TGCAGTGCTACCCGACAGGGGTCGTCGGAGACCCAGTACTTC
TRBJ2-2,.,16,TRBV6-1,few,CASSASAGANTGELFF,TGTGCCAGCAGTGCGTCGGCCGGGGCCAACACCGGGGAGCTGTTTTTT
TRBJ2-6,.,17,TRBV12-3/TRBV12-4,.,CASSLGRQISGANVLTF,TGTGCCAGCAGTTTAGGCAGGCAAATCTCTGGGGCCAACGTCCTGACTTTC
TRBJ1-5,TRBD1,14,TRBV2,many,CASREDRWGQPQHF,TGTGCCAGCAGGGAGGACAGGTGGGGCCAGCCCCAGCATTTT
TRBJ2-7,TRBD2,14,TRBV7-4,.,CASSVSGGPAEQYF,TGTGCCAGCAGCGTTAGCGGGGGCCCAGCCGAGCAGTACTTC
TRBJ2-3,.,16,TRBV5-6,.,CASSLFVGGSTDTQYF,TGTGCCAGCAGCCTCTTCGTGGGGGGAAGCACAGATACGCAGTATTTT
TRBJ1-2,TRBD1,13,TRBV5-1,few,CASSSRDRERYTF,TGCGCCAGCAGCTCCCGGGACAGGGAGCGCTACACCTTC
TRBJ2-1,TRBD2,16,TRBV7-2,.,CASSSHAGRAYNEQFF,TGTGCCAGCAGCTCACACGCGGGGAGGGCCTACAATGAGCAGTTCTTC
TRBJ1-5,.,14,TRBV28,many,CASAGDLGNQPQHF,TGTGCCAGCGCGGGGGATTTGGGCAATCAGCCCCAGCATTTT